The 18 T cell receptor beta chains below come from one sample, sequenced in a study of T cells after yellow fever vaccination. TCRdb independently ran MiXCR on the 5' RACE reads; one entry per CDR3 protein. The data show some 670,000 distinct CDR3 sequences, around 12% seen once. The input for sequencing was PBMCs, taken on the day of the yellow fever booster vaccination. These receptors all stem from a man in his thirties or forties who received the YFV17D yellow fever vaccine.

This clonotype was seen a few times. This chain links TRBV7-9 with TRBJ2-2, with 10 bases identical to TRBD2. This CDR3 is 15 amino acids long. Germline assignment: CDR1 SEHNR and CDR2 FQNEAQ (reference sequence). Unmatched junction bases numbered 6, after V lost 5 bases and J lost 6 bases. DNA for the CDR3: TGTGCCAGCAGCCCGCGGACTAGCGGTGCCGGGGAGCTGTTTTTT. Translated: CASSPRTSGAGELFF.

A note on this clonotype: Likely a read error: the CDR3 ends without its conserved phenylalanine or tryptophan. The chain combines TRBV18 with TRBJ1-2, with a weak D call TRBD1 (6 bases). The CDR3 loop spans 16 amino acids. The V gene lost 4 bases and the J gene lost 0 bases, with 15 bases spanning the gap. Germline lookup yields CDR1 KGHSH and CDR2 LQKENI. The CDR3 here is CASSQRTGTTNYGYTI. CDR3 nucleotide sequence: TGTGCCAGCTCACAAAGAACCGGGACAACTAACTATGGCTACACCATC.

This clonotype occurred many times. The DNA for the CDR3 is TGTGCCAGCAGTCTATCCTCTCAAGAGACCCAGTACTTC. Its protein is CASSLSSQETQYF. The rearrangement joins TRBV12-3 or TRBV12-4 to TRBJ2-5; D gene ambiguous. CDR3 length: 13 amino acids. V shed 5 bases and J shed 2 bases, with 9 bases lying between them.

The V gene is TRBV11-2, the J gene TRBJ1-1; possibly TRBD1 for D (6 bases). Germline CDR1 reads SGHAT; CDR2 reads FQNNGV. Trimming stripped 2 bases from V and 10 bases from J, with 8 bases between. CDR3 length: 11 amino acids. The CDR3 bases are TGTGCCAGCAGCTTACCAGGGGCAGCTTTCTTT. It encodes CASSLPGAAFF.

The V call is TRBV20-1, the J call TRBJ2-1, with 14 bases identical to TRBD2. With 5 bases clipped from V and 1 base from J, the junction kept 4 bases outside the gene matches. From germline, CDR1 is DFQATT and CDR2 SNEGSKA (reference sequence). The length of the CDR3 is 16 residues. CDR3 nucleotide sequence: TGCAGTGCTGGGACTAGCGGGAGTCGATCCTACAATGAGCAGTTCTTC. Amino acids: CSAGTSGSRSYNEQFF.

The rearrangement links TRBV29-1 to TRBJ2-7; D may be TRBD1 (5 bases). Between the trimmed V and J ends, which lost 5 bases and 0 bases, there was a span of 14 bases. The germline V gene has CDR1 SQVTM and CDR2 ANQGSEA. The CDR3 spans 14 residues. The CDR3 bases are TGCAGCGTTAAACGACAGCCCTTCTCCTACGAGCAGTACTTC. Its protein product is CSVKRQPFSYEQYF.

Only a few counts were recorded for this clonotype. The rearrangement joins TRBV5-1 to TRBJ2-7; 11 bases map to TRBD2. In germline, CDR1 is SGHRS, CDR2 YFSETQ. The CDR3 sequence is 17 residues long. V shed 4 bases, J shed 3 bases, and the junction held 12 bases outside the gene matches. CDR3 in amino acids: CASSPLPIAGGSYEQYF. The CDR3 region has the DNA TGCGCCAGCAGCCCGCTACCGATAGCGGGAGGGAGCTACGAGCAGTACTTC.

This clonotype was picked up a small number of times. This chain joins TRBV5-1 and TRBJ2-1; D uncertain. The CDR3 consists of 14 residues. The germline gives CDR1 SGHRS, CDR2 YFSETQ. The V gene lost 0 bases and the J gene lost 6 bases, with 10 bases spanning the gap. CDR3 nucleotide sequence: TGCGCCAGCAGCTTGGGGATTAGCCCCAATGAGCAGTTCTTC. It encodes CASSLGISPNEQFF.

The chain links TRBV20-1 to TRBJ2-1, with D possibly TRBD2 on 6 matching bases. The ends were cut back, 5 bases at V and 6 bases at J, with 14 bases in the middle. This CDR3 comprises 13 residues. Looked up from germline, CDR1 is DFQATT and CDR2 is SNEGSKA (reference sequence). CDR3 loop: CSAPGLGFNEQFF. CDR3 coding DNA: TGCAGTGCTCCGGGACTCGGTTTCAATGAGCAGTTCTTC.

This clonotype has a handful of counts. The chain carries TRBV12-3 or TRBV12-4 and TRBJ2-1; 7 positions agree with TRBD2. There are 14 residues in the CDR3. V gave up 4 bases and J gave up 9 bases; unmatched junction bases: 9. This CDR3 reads CASSSQRGRAEQFF. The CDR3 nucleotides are TGTGCCAGCAGTTCCCAGCGGGGTAGGGCTGAGCAGTTCTTC.

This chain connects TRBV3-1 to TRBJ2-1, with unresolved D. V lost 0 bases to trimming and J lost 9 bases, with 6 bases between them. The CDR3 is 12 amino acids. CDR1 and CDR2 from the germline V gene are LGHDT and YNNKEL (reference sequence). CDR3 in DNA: TGTGCCAGCAGCCAAGAGGAAGCTGAGCAGTTCTTC. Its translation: CASSQEEAEQFF.

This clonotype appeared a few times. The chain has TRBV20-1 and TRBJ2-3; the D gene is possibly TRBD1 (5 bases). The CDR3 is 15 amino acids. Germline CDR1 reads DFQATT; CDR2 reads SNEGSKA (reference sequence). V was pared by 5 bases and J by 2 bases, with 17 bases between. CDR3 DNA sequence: TGCAGTGCTGGGGCTGACCTACTTAACACAGATACGCAGTATTTT. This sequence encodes CSAGADLLNTDTQYF.

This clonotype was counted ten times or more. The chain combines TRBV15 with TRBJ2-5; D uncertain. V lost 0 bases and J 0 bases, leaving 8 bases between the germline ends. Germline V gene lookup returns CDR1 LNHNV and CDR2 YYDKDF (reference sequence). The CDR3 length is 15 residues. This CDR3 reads CATSRDRANQETQYF. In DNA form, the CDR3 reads TGTGCCACCAGCAGAGATCGAGCTAACCAAGAGACCCAGTACTTC. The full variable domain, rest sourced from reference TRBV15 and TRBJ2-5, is DAMVIQNPRYQVTQFGKPVTLSCSQTLNHNVMYWYQQKSSQAPKLLFHYYDKDFNNEADTPDNFQSRRPNTSFCFLDIRSPGLGDTAMYLCATSRDRANQETQYFGPGTRLLVL.

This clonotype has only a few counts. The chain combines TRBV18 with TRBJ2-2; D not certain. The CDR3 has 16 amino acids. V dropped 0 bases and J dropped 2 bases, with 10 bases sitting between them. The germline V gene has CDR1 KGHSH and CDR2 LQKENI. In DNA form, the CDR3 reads TGTGCCAGCTCACCACCCGCGCAGACCAACACCGGGGAGCTGTTTTTT. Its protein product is CASSPPAQTNTGELFF.

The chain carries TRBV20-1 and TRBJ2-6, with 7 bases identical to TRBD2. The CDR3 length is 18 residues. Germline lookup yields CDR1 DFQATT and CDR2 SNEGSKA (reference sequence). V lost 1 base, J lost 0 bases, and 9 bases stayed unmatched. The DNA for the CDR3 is TGCAGTGCTAGAGGGGACTATATAAACCCCTCTGGGGCCAACGTCCTGACTTTC. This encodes CSARGDYINPSGANVLTF.

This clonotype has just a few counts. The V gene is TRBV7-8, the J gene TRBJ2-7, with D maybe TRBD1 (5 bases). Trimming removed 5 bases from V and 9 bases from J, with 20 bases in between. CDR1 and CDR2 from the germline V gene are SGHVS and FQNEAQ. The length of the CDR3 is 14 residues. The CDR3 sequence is CASSPRGIGDRQYF. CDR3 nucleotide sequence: TGTGCCAGCAGCCCTAGGGGTATCGGTGATCGGCAGTACTTC.

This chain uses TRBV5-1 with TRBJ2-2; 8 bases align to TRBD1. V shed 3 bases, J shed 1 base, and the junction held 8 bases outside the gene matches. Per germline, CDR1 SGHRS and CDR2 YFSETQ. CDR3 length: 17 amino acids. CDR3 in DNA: TGCGCCAGCAGCTCCCCCCCGACAGGGGAGAACACCGGGGAGCTGTTTTTT. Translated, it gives CASSSPPTGENTGELFF. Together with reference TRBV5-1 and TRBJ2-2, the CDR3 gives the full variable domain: KAGVTQTPRYLIKTRGQQVTLSCSPISGHRSVSWYQQTPGQGLQFLFEYFSETQRNKGNFPGRFSGRQFSNSRSEMNVSTLELGDSALYLCASSSPPTGENTGELFFGEGSRLTVL.

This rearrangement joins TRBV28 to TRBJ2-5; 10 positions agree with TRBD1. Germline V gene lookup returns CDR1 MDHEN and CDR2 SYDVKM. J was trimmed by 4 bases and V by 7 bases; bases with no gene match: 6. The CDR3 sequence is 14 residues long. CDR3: CASTSGQGGETQYF. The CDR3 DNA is TGTGCCAGCACGAGCGGACAGGGGGGAGAGACCCAGTACTTC. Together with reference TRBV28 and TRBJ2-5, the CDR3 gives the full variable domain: DVKVTQSSRYLVKRTGEKVFLECVQDMDHENMFWYRQDPGLGLRLIYFSYDVKMKEKGDIPEGYSVSREKKERFSLILESASTNQTSMYLCASTSGQGGETQYFGPGTRLLVL.